This TCR beta chain derives from a study of cytomegalovirus exposure and HLA in healthy donors. Overall study: It was reported in a later analysis that the same platform had been used for the 120 or so validation repertoires as for the 666 first-cohort repertoires.

J lost 5 bases, V lost 1 base, and 8 bases had no gene match. The CDR3 has 15 amino acids. Germline V gene sequence: CDR1 SGHKS, CDR2 YYEKEE (reference sequence). The data were produced by immunoSEQ multiplex PCR, yet TCRdb's version contains in-frame clones alone and is incomplete. The table lists 100,000 or so clones, about 88% of them singletons. Regarding this clone: Its antigen remains unknown.

The study, taken as a whole, reports: The study put 150 to 200 TCR beta chains on its list as cytomegalovirus-associated. In the approximately 130 validation repertoires, a later analysis found that first-cohort TCR clusters tended to co-occur.

The specimen sequenced was PBMCs. The sequence came from a man younger than 35 in good health and CMV-seropositive. The V call is TRBV5-5, the J call TRBJ2-7; TRBD1 matches at 8 bases. The CDR3 region is CASSLFFRGQNEQYF. In DNA, the CDR3 is TGTGCCAGCAGCTTGTTTTTCAGGGGGCAGAACGAGCAGTACTTC.